A single sample gave rise to the 30 T cell receptor beta chains below, sequenced in a study of T cell repertoires in cytomegalovirus infection. Each CDR3 protein is one row after TCRdb ran MiXCR on the reads. The sample includes about 700,000 distinct CDR3 sequences, approximately 33% of them seen just once. Which antigens these TCRs recognize remains unknown. The material was cultured PBMCs, obtained from culture after CMV antigen stimulation. All receptors derive from a human donor in good health (CMV status not recorded). Some clones in this sample may be carry-over from other donors' samples.

This chain links TRBV6-5 with TRBJ2-7, with a tentative D call TRBD2 (6 bases). Germline V lookup: CDR1 MNHEY, CDR2 SVGAGI. V was shortened by 0 bases and J by 2 bases, with 14 bases between the two germline ends. The CDR3 spans 16 residues. CDR3 in DNA: TGTGCCAGCAGTTACTCGCCATTCGGGGGTGCCTACGAGCAGTACTTC. Its protein product is CASSYSPFGGAYEQYF.

In its sample, this clonotype was seen a few times. The chain is built from TRBV12-3 or TRBV12-4 and TRBJ1-6, with TRBD1 as a possible D gene (6 bases). The CDR3 is 14 residues long. V shed 3 bases and J shed 9 bases, with 12 bases lying between them. The CDR3 DNA reads as TGTGCCAGCAGTTTCGAACAGGGCCGTTCACCCCTCCACTTT. It is translated as CASSFEQGRSPLHF.

CDR3 bases: TGTGCCAGCAGTGGCCAACCCCACGAGCAGTACTTC. Residues: CASSGQPHEQYF. This rearrangement joins TRBV6-8 to TRBJ2-7; the D is unclear. The CDR3 has 12 amino acids. From germline, CDR1 is MNHGY and CDR2 SAAAGT. The germline V and J ends were trimmed by 5 bases and 5 bases, with 10 bases remaining between them.

This clonotype was counted a single time. The V gene is TRBV19, the J gene TRBJ1-5; possibly TRBD1 for D (5 bases). Germline V lookup: CDR1 LNHDA, CDR2 SQIVND (reference sequence). CDR3 length equals 16 residues. Deletions cut 7 bases from V and 0 bases from J, with 16 bases between. The CDR3 DNA is TGTGCCAGTAAACTCGGACATTTAGATAGCAATCAGCCCCAGCATTTT. This sequence encodes CASKLGHLDSNQPQHF.

This clonotype was detected a few times. This rearrangement joins TRBV11-3 to TRBJ2-3; no clear D. Germline V gives CDR1 SGHNT, CDR2 YENEEA. This CDR3 has 13 residues. Trimming stripped 2 bases from V and 5 bases from J, with 8 bases between. DNA for the CDR3: TGTGCCAGCAGCTTAACGTCCCGAGATACGCAGTATTTT. It specifies CASSLTSRDTQYF.

This clonotype was counted a single time. V gene TRBV4-1 combines with J gene TRBJ1-1, with D tentatively TRBD1 (6 bases). CDR3 length: 14 amino acids. CDR1 and CDR2 from the germline V gene are MGHRA and YSYEKL. The germline V and J ends were trimmed by 5 bases and 5 bases, with 15 bases remaining between them. DNA of the CDR3: TGCGCCAGCAGCTTCCGAGGGGGGCAGACTGAAGCTTTCTTT. Protein sequence: CASSFRGGQTEAFF.

This clonotype has a count of ten or more. The genes are TRBV7-6 and TRBJ2-7; a possible D gene is TRBD1 (7 bases). There are 17 residues in the CDR3. Trimming pared 1 base from V and 3 bases from J, leaving 19 bases between. CDR1 is SGHVS and CDR2 is FNYEAQ in the germline V gene. Here the CDR3 reads CASSLGPGGRGDYEQYF. The CDR3 DNA reads as TGTGCCAGCAGCTTAGGACCCGGTGGCAGGGGGGACTACGAGCAGTACTTC.

This clonotype has only one observation. The chain joins TRBV20-1 to TRBJ1-1, with D possibly being TRBD1 (6 bases). Trimming took off 0 bases at V and 8 bases at J, with 13 bases between the two ends. The CDR3 totals 13 residues. Germline-derived CDR1 and CDR2 are DFQATT and SNEGSKA (reference sequence). DNA for the CDR3: TGCAGTGCTAGAGAAGGACAGTCGGGCGAAGCTTTCTTT. This translates into CSAREGQSGEAFF.

This clonotype was counted a few times. The CDR3 sequence: CASSFGRVAYNEQFF. In DNA form, the CDR3 reads TGTGCCAGCAGCTTCGGCAGGGTCGCGTACAATGAGCAGTTCTTC. The V and J genes are TRBV7-8 and TRBJ2-1; tentatively, D is TRBD1 (5 bases). V lost 3 bases to trimming and J lost 4 bases, with 13 bases between them. Germline V CDR1 and CDR2: SGHVS, FQNEAQ. This CDR3 is built from 15 residues.

The chain joins TRBV12-3 or TRBV12-4 to TRBJ2-1; 12 bases align to TRBD1. Germline trimming cut 5 bases from V and 7 bases from J; bases unmatched to any gene: 6. The CDR3 has 15 amino acids. The CDR3 DNA reads as TGTGCCAGCAGTCGGGGACAGGGGGCGAGAAATGAGCAGTTCTTC. It translates to CASSRGQGARNEQFF.

The rearrangement joins TRBV11-2 to TRBJ1-1; 7 bases match TRBD1. CDR3 length: 14 residues. Trimming cost V 5 bases and J 6 bases; bases outside gene matches: 9. Germline CDR1 is SGHAT and CDR2 is FQNNGV. The CDR3 nucleotides are TGTGCCAGCAGCCTTGACAGGGTTATCCCTGAAGCTTTCTTT. Translating it yields CASSLDRVIPEAFF.

The genes are TRBV27 and TRBJ2-7, with a tentative D call TRBD2 (6 bases). V was cut by 6 bases and J by 0 bases, with 21 bases left in between. Per the germline V gene, CDR1 is MNHEY and CDR2 is SMNVEV (reference sequence). CDR3 size: 17 residues. CDR3 DNA sequence: TGTGCCAGCAGCCAAATCTCCGCGGGGACCGGCTCCTACGAGCAGTACTTC. As protein: CASSQISAGTGSYEQYF.

This clonotype was recorded a few times. The chain couples TRBV7-2 to TRBJ1-2; D possibly corresponds to TRBD1 (5 bases). CDR1 is SGHTA, CDR2 FQGNSA, per germline. The ends were cut back, 4 bases at V and 3 bases at J, with 15 bases in the middle. The CDR3 runs 15 residues. CDR3 sequence reads: CASSWRGREDYGYTF. CDR3 DNA: TGTGCCAGCAGCTGGAGGGGTAGGGAGGACTATGGCTACACCTTC. The full variable domain, with the rest looked up from reference TRBV7-2 and TRBJ1-2, is GAGVSQSPSNKVTEKGKDVELRCDPISGHTALYWYRQSLGQGLEFLIYFQGNSAPDKSGLPSDRFSAERTGGSVSTLTIQRTQQEDSAVYLCASSWRGREDYGYTFGSGTRLTVV.

The rearrangement joins TRBV6-2 or TRBV6-3 to TRBJ2-7; D is unresolved. The CDR3 extends over 14 amino acids. CDR1 and CDR2 (germline): MNHEY, SVGEGT. V lost 2 bases to trimming and J lost 2 bases, with 10 bases between them. DNA of the CDR3: TGTGCCAGCAGTTACCGTAACGGACCCTACGAGCAGTACTTC. This gives the protein CASSYRNGPYEQYF.

J is TRBJ1-4 and V is TRBV28; D possibly corresponds to TRBD1 (5 bases). V lost 7 bases and J 4 bases, leaving 13 bases between the germline ends. This CDR3 region has 14 residues. CDR1 is MDHEN and CDR2 is SYDVKM in the germline V gene. The CDR3 nucleotides are TGTGCCAGCATCGAGGGACGGAATAATGAAAAACTGTTTTTT. Its translation is CASIEGRNNEKLFF.

This rearrangement joins TRBV15 to TRBJ2-1, with 12 positions matching TRBD2. The CDR3 loop spans 14 amino acids. Trimming cost V 7 bases and J 9 bases; bases outside gene matches: 7. Germline assignment: CDR1 LNHNV and CDR2 YYDKDF (reference sequence). The CDR3, as DNA: TGTGCCACCACCTCTAGCGGGAGGGGGAGTGAGCAGTTCTTC. Its protein product is CATTSSGRGSEQFF.

The V and J genes are TRBV12-3 or TRBV12-4 and TRBJ1-2; the D gene is possibly TRBD1 (6 bases). The CDR3 extends over 14 amino acids. Trimming stripped 5 bases from V and 4 bases from J, with 14 bases between. DNA for the CDR3: TGTGCCAGCAGTCCAAGGACAGCCAGCTATGGCTACACCTTC. Its protein product is CASSPRTASYGYTF.

This clonotype was observed a few times. The genes are TRBV7-9 and TRBJ1-1, with no clear D. V shed 0 bases and J shed 5 bases, with 22 bases lying between them. This CDR3 is built from 18 residues. Germline V gene sequence: CDR1 SEHNR, CDR2 FQNEAQ (reference sequence). This CDR3 reads CASSLAGIGLKGRTEAFF. The CDR3, as DNA: TGTGCCAGCAGCTTAGCAGGAATTGGTCTGAAGGGTCGAACTGAAGCTTTCTTT.

The V and J genes are TRBV6-2 or TRBV6-3 and TRBJ2-7, with D tentatively TRBD2 (5 bases). With 7 bases removed from V and 0 bases from J, the gap between germline ends came to 13 bases. Germline V gene lookup returns CDR1 MNHEY and CDR2 SVGEGT. The CDR3 contains 14 residues. The CDR3 sequence: CASTSRRYSYEQYF. The CDR3 DNA sequence: TGTGCCAGCACGTCGAGGAGGTACTCCTACGAGCAGTACTTC.

J is TRBJ1-6 and V is TRBV7-2, with a tentative D call TRBD1 (5 bases). CDR1 is SGHTA and CDR2 is FQGNSA in the germline V gene. Deletions cut 2 bases from V and 8 bases from J, with 7 bases between. The CDR3 contains 13 residues. In DNA form, the CDR3 reads TGTGCCAGCAGCTTAATGGGACATTCACCCCTCCACTTT. Encoded protein: CASSLMGHSPLHF.

The rearrangement uses TRBV20-1 and TRBJ1-5; TRBD1 aligns across 8 bases. This CDR3 has 16 amino acids. The junction had 7 bases not matched to a gene; V was cut back by 3 bases and J by 0 bases. The germline gives CDR1 DFQATT, CDR2 SNEGSKA (reference sequence). The CDR3 nucleotides read TGCAGTGCTAGCTCGCCAGGGGGCCATAGCAATCAGCCCCAGCATTTT. Protein sequence: CSASSPGGHSNQPQHF.

This clonotype occurred a few times. V usage is TRBV28 and J usage is TRBJ1-6; TRBD1 matches at 9 bases. This CDR3 is 13 amino acids long. The germline gives CDR1 MDHEN, CDR2 SYDVKM. The V gene end was trimmed by 10 bases and the J gene end by 10 bases; junction bases not matched to a gene: 8. The CDR3 is CATYRDRESPLHF. CDR3 coding DNA: TGTGCCACGTACCGGGACAGGGAATCACCCCTCCACTTT.

This clonotype was detected many times. The chain uses TRBV7-2 and TRBJ2-5; either TRBD1 or TRBD2 may fit D (5 bases each). This CDR3 comprises 13 residues. CDR1 SGHTA and CDR2 FQGNSA come from the germline V gene. V was clipped by 5 bases and J by 5 bases, with 12 bases between them. The CDR3 region is CASSATGTETQYF. CDR3 nucleotide sequence: TGTGCCAGCAGCGCTACTGGGACGGAGACCCAGTACTTC.

This chain connects TRBV29-1 to TRBJ1-2; 7 bases match TRBD1. V shed 1 base, J shed 4 bases, and the junction held 9 bases outside the gene matches. The germline V gene has CDR1 SQVTM and CDR2 ANQGSEA. The CDR3 sequence is 15 residues long. CDR3 nucleotides: TGCAGCGTTGAAGCCCGCCGCGCAGGGGGCTATGGCTACACCTTC. Translated, it gives CSVEARRAGGYGYTF. The whole variable domain, filled in from reference TRBV29-1 and TRBJ1-2, reads SAVISQKPSRDICQRGTSLTIQCQVDSQVTMMFWYRQQPGQSLTLIATANQGSEATYESGFVIDKFPISRPNLTFSTLTVSNMSPEDSSIYLCSVEARRAGGYGYTFGSGTRLTVV.

This clonotype was found a few times. The CDR3: CASSQGYTYEQYF. In nucleotides, the CDR3 is TGTGCCAGCAGCCAGGGCTATACCTACGAGCAGTACTTC. The rearrangement uses TRBV7-6 and TRBJ2-7; D is possibly TRBD1 (5 bases). Germline lookup yields CDR1 SGHVS and CDR2 FNYEAQ. This CDR3 spans 13 amino acids. Deletions cut 5 bases from V and 2 bases from J, with 10 bases between.

As for this clonotype: A junction boundary mismatches the germline segment, possibly from a read error. This chain joins TRBV4-1 and TRBJ2-2; 9 positions agree with TRBD2. CDR1 and CDR2 (germline): MGHRA, YSYEKL. The CDR3 spans 16 residues. CDR3 region: CASGHLAGGPTGELFF. The CDR3 bases are TGCGCCAGCGGCCACCTTGCGGGGGGGCCCACCGGGGAGCTGTTTTTT.

This rearrangement joins TRBV20-1 to TRBJ2-3, with 7 nucleotides matching TRBD2. The germline V gene encodes CDR1 DFQATT and CDR2 SNEGSKA (reference sequence). CDR3 length: 14 residues. Germline trimming cut 7 bases from V and 6 bases from J; bases unmatched to any gene: 13. CDR3: CSGVEEREWDTQYF. DNA of the CDR3: TGCAGTGGGGTAGAGGAGCGGGAATGGGATACGCAGTATTTT.

The V gene is TRBV29-1, the J gene TRBJ2-5; D is undetermined. Germline assignment: CDR1 SQVTM and CDR2 ANQGSEA. The V end was cut by 8 bases, the J end by 1 base, with 11 bases between. CDR3 length: 12 residues. CDR3 loop: CSLAAPQETQYF. In nucleotides, the CDR3 is TGCAGCCTGGCGGCCCCCCAAGAGACCCAGTACTTC.

The rearrangement links TRBV5-4 to TRBJ2-7; 9 nucleotides match TRBD1. V dropped 3 bases and J dropped 3; count of bases not matched to a gene: 10. This CDR3 has 16 residues. Germline CDR1 and CDR2: SGHNT and YYREEE (reference sequence). CDR3 coding DNA: TGTGCCAGCAGCTCCGCCATGGAGACAGGGGGCTACGAGCAGTACTTC. Protein: CASSSAMETGGYEQYF.

This clonotype occurred many times. The V and J genes are TRBV7-2 and TRBJ1-1; D unresolved. The CDR3 covers 14 residues. Germline CDR1 is SGHTA and CDR2 is FQGNSA. Between the trimmed V and J ends, which lost 2 bases and 5 bases, there was a span of 12 bases. The CDR3 is CASSLIEGGTEAFF. Written as DNA, the CDR3 is TGTGCCAGCAGCTTAATTGAGGGAGGTACTGAAGCTTTCTTT.